This T cell receptor (beta chain) came from a study of early T cells in non-severe SARS-CoV-2 infection. This clonotype was counted at least ten times. The CDR3 has 13 residues. V was clipped by 8 bases and J by 6 bases, with 17 bases between them. Looked up from germline, CDR1 is KGHSH and CDR2 is LQKENI. TCRdb itself ran the 5' RACE reads through MiXCR, one entry per CDR3 protein. The sample has tens of thousands of distinct CDR3 sequences; around an eighth are singletons. The genes are TRBV18 and TRBJ2-7; D not resolved. The origin of this receptor is an adult who was a healthcare worker with PCR-confirmed SARS-CoV-2 infection or an uninfected control (not recorded which). The sequenced material came from whole blood. The chain's CDR3 is CASALEARSEQYF. For the CDR3, the DNA is TGTGCCAGCGCACTTGAAGCGCGAAGCGAGCAGTACTTC.